The T cell receptor (beta chain) under discussion was sequenced for a study of blood T cells in healthy people across ages. Study results and caveats: Donor CMV status, an unknown factor, possibly confounded changes in expanded clonotypes.

Alongside a J-beta primer mix, a sample-barcoded 5' primer served in a second PCR lasting 7 to 11 cycles. One entry per CDR3 protein results from TCRdb running MiXCR on the 5' RACE reads. The data hold 700,000 to 800,000 distinct CDR3 sequences, with roughly 47% observed a single time. The CDR3 consists of 12 residues. Trimming pared 5 bases from V and 4 bases from J, leaving 8 bases between. As concerns this clonotype: Its antigen is as yet unknown.

Sequencing was done on a sample of blood. The chain has TRBV12-3 or TRBV12-4 and TRBJ1-1; D not resolved. The clonotype was recovered from a woman aged 60-75 years in good health. The CDR3 coding sequence is TGTGCCAGCAGTCTACCGAGCACTGAAGCTTTCTTT. Protein: CASSLPSTEAFF.